This T cell receptor beta chain is drawn from a study of T cell responses to AZD1222 COVID-19 vaccine. Study information: The study pooled second doses at about 4 or about 12 weeks. Study outcomes and limitations: Donors were mostly white British, more females; clonal diversity possibly underestimated.

To note about this clone: Its antigen is as yet unknown.

The method was immunoSEQ multiplex PCR; TCRdb's version includes in-frame clones alone and lacks a portion of them. The sample has about 150,000 clones, roughly nine tenths seen once. The receptor was derived from an adult in good health. Sequencing used peripheral blood, obtained on day 0 of AZD1222 vaccination.

CDR3 protein: CASSYGTYGYTF. The DNA for the CDR3 is TGTGCCAGCAGTTACGGAACCTATGGCTACACCTTC. This chain uses TRBV6-2 or TRBV6-3 with TRBJ1-2; D is uncertain. The V end lost 2 bases, the J end lost 4 bases, and 5 bases lay between the germline ends. Germline CDR1 is MNHEY and CDR2 is SVGEGT. The CDR3 consists of 12 residues.